One sample yielded the 10 T cell receptor beta chains listed below, sequenced in a study of OX40 agonist ivuxolimab in advanced cancers. Data came from immunoSEQ multiplex PCR; TCRdb stores just in-frame clones and leaves some out. The sample includes around 60,000 clones, 87% seen only once; the top ten take 2.8%. The source was CD4+ or CD8+ T cells sorted from blood, collected in a trial of the OX40 agonist ivuxolimab. The receptors derive from an adult with an advanced solid tumor such as melanoma, head and neck, liver or kidney cancer.

This clone has just one count. This chain connects TRBV19 to TRBJ1-5; 7 bases align to TRBD1. CDR1 is LNHDA, CDR2 SQIVND, per germline (reference sequence). V was clipped by 6 bases and J by 6 bases; unmatched bases: 8. The CDR3 totals 14 residues. The DNA for the CDR3 is TGTGCCAGTAGGCCGGGACAGTTCTTTCAGCCCCAGCATTTT. It codes for CASRPGQFFQPQHF.

The rearrangement uses TRBV10-1 and TRBJ2-2, with 7 bases aligning to TRBD2. CDR3 length: 16 residues. Trimming cost V 1 base and J 3 bases; bases outside gene matches: 5. CDR1 is WNHNN and CDR2 is SYGVQD in the germline V gene (reference sequence). Here the CDR3 reads CASSELALADTGELFF. The CDR3 DNA reads TGCGCCAGCAGTGAGTTAGCCCTAGCGGACACCGGGGAGCTGTTTTTT.

The gene calls are TRBV6-5 and TRBJ2-7; the match to TRBD2 covers 10 bases. The CDR3 length is 14 residues. Germline assignment: CDR1 MNHEY and CDR2 SVGAGI. V lost 5 bases to trimming and J lost 2 bases; unmatched junction nucleotides: 3. The CDR3 is CASSTTSGTYEQYF. The CDR3 DNA sequence: TGTGCCAGCAGTACTACTAGCGGGACCTACGAGCAGTACTTC.

This clone was seen a handful of times. V is TRBV6-1 and J is TRBJ1-6, with unresolved D. The CDR3 totals 14 residues. Germline values: CDR1 MNHNS, CDR2 SASEGT. V lost 8 bases to trimming and J lost 2 bases, with 10 bases between them. For the CDR3, the DNA is TGTGCCAGCGCAGCTGGGCCCTATAATTCACCCCTCCACTTT. Amino acid sequence: CASAAGPYNSPLHF.

The chain is built from TRBV5-1 and TRBJ2-2, with TRBD2 identical over 7 bases. V was pared by 4 bases and J by 4 bases, with 4 bases of the junction left unmatched. Looked up from germline, CDR1 is SGHRS and CDR2 is YFSETQ. The CDR3 length is 14 residues. The CDR3 protein is CASSELATTGELFF. Here the CDR3 DNA reads TGCGCCAGCAGCGAACTAGCGACCACCGGGGAGCTGTTTTTT.

This chain links TRBV2 with TRBJ1-5; perhaps TRBD1 as D (5 bases). This CDR3 spans 16 amino acids. Germline assignment: CDR1 SNHLY and CDR2 FYNNEI. Trimming removed 6 bases from V and 0 bases from J, with 15 bases in between. The CDR3 protein is CASSPYDSRSNQPQHF. The CDR3 region has the DNA TGTGCCAGCAGCCCCTACGACAGTCGTAGCAATCAGCCCCAGCATTTT.

The chain has TRBV5-6 and TRBJ2-5; D remains ambiguous. The DNA end is more similar to TRBJ2-7, so the J call may be wrong. Germline CDR1 reads SGHDT; CDR2 reads YYEEEE. This CDR3 region has 13 residues. This chain's CDR3 is CASSLRPLDEQYF. The CDR3 DNA follows: TGTGCCAGCAGCTTGCGGCCCCTTGACGAGCAGTACTTC.

This chain links TRBV30 with TRBJ1-3; no definite D call. V was trimmed by 1 base and J by 0 bases, leaving 4 bases between them. Germline CDR1 is GTSNPN and CDR2 is SVGIG (reference sequence). CDR3 length equals 13 residues. The CDR3 sequence is CAWSGSSGNTIYF. As DNA, the CDR3 is TGTGCCTGGAGTGGGAGCTCTGGAAACACCATATATTTT. Supplemented by reference TRBV30 and TRBJ1-3, the full variable domain reads SQTIHQWPATLVQPVGSPLSLECTVEGTSNPNLYWYRQAAGRGLQLLFYSVGIGQISSEVPQNLSASRPQDRQFILSSKKLLLSDSGFYLCAWSGSSGNTIYFGEGSWLTVV.

The chain carries TRBV27 and TRBJ2-1; 12 nucleotides line up with TRBD2. V dropped 2 bases and J dropped 7; count of bases not matched to a gene: 0. CDR3 length: 14 residues. Germline V gene lookup returns CDR1 MNHEY and CDR2 SMNVEV (reference sequence). CDR3 DNA: TGTGCCAGCAGTTTAACTAGCGGGAGGAATGAGCAGTTCTTC. Translation gives CASSLTSGRNEQFF.

The gene calls are TRBV4-1 and TRBJ2-7; tentatively, D is TRBD1 (5 bases). The CDR3 contains 15 residues. CDR1 is MGHRA, CDR2 YSYEKL, per germline. V lost 1 base to trimming and J lost 3 bases, with 13 bases between them. CDR3 bases: TGCGCCAGCAGCCAAGCTACAGGACAATACTACGAGCAGTACTTC. This sequence encodes CASSQATGQYYEQYF.